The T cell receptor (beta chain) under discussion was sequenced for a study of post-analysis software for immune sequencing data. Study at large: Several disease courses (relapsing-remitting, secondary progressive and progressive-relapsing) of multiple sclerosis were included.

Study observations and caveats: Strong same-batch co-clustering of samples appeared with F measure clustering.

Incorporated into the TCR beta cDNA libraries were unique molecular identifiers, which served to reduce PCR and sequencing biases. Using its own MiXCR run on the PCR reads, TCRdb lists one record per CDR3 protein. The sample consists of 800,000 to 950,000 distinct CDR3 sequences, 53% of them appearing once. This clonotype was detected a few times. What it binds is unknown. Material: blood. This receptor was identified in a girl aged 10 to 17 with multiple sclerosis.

The CDR3 is CSDRFGTEQFF. The CDR3 nucleotides read TGCAGCGACCGTTTTGGAACAGAGCAGTTCTTC. The rearrangement joins TRBV29-1 to TRBJ2-1; D not resolved. Per the germline V gene, CDR1 is SQVTM and CDR2 is ANQGSEA. CDR3 size: 11 residues. Between the trimmed V and J ends, which lost 7 bases and 10 bases, there was a span of 14 bases.